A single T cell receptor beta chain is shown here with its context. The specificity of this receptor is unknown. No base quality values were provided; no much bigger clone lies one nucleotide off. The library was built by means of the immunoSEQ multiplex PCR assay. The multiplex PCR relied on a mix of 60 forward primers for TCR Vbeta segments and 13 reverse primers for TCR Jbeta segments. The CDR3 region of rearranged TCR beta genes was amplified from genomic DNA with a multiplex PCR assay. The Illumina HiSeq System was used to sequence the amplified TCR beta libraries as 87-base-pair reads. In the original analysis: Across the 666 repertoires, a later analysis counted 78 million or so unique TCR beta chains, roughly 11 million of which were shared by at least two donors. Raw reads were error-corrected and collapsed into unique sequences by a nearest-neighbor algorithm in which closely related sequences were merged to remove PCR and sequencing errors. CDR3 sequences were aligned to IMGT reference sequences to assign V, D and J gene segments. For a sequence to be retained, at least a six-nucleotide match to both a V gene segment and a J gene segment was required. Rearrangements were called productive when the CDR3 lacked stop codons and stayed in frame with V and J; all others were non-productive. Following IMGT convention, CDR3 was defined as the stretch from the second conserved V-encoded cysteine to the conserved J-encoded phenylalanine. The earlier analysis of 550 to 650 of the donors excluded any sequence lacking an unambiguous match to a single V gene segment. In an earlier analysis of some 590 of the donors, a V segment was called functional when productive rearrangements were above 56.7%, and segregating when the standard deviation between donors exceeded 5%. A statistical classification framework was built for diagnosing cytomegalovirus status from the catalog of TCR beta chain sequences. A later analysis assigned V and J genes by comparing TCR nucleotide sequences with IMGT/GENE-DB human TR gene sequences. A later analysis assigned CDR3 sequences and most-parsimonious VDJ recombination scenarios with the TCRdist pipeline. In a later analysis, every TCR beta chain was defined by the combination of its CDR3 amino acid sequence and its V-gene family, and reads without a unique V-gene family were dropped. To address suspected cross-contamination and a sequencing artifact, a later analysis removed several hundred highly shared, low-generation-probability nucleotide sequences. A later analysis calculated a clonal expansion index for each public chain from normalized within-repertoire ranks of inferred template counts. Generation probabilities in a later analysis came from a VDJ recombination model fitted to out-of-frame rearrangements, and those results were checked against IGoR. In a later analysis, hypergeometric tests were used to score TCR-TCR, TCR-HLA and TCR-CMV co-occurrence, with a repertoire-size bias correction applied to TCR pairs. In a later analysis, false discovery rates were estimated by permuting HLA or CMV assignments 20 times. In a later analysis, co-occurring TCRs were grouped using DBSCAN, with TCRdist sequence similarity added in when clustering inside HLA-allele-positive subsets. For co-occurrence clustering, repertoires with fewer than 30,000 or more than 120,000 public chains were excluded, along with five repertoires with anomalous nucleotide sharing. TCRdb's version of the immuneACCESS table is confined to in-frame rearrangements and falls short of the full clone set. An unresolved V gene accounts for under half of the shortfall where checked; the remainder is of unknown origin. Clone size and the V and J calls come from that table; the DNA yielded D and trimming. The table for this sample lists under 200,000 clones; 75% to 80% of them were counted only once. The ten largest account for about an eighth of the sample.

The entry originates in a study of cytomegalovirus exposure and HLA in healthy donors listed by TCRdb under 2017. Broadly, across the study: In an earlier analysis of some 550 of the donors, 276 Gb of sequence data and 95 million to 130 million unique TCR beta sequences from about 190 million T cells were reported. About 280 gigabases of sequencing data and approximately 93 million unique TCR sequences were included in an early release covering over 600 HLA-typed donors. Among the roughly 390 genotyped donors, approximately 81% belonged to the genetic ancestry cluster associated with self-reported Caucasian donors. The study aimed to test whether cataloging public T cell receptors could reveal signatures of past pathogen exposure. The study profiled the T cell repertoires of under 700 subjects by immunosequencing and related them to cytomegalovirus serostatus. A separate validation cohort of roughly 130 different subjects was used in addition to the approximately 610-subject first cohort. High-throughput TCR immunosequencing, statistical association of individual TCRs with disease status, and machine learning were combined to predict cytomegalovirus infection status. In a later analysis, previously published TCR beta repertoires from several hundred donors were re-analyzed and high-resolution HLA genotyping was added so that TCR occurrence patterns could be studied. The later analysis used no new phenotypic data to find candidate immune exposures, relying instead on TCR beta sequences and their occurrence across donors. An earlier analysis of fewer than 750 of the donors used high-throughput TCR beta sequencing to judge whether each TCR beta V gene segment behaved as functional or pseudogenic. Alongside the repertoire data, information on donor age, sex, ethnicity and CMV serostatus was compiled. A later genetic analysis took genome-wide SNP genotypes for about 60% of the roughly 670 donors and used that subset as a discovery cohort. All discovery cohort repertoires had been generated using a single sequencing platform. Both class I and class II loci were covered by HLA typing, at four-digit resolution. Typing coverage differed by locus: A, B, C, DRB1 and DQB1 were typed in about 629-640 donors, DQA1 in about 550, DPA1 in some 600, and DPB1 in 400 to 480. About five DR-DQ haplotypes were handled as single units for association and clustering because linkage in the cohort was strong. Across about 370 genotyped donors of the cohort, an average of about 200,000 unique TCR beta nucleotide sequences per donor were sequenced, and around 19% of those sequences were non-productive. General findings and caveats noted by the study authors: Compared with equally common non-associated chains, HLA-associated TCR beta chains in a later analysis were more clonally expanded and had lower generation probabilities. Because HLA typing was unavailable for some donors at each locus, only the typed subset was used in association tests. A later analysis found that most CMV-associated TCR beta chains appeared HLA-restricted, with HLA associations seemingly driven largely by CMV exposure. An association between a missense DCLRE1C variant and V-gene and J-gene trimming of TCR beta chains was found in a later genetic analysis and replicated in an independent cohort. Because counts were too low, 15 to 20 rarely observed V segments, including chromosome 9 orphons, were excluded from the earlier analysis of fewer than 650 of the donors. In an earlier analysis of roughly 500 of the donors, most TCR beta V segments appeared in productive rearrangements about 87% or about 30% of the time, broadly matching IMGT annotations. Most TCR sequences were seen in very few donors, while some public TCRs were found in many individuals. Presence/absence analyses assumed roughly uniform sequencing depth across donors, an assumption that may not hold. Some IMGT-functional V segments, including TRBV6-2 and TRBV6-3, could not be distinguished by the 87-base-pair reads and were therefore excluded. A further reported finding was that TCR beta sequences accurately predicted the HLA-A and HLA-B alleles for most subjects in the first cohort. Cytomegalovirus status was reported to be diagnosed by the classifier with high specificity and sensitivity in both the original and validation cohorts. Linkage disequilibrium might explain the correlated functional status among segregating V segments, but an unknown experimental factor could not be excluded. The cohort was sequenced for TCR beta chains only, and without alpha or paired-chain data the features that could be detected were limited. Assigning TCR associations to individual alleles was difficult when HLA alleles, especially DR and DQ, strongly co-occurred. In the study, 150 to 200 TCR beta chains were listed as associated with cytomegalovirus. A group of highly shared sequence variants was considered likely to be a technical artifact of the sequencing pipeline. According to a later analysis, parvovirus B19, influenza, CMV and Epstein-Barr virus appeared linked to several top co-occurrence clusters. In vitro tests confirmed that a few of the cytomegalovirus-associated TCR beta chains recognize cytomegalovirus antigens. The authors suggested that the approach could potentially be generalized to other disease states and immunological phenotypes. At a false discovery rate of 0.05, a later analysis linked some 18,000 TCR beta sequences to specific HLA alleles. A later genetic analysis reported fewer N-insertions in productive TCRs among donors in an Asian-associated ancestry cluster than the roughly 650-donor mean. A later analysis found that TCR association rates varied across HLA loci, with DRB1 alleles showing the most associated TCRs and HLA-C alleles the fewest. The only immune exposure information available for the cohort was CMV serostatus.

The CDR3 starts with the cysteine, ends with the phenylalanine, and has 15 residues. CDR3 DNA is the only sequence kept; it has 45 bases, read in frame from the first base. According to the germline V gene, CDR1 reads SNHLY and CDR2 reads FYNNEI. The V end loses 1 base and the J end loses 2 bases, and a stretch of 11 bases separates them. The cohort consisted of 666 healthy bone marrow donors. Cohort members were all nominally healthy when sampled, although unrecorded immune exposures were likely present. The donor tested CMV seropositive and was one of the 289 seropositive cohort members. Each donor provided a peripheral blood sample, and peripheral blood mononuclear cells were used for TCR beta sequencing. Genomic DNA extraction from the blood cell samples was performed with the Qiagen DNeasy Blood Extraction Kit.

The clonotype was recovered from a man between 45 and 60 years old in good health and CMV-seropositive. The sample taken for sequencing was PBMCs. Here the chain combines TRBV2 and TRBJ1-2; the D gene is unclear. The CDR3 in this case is CASSEVRHQNYGYTF. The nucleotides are TGTGCCAGCAGTGAAGTCAGGCATCAAAACTATGGCTACACCTTC.